This T cell receptor (beta chain) appears in the sequencing data of a study of blood T cell repertoires in COVID-19. Study as a whole: T cells, B-cell-depleted T cells, or PBMCs provided the cDNA or gDNA that served as material.

J lost 9 bases, V lost 2 bases, and 4 bases had no gene match. CDR3 size: 14 residues. Looked up from germline, CDR1 is MNHEY and CDR2 is SVGEGT. In the original workflow: Reference gene primer amplification gave estimated nucleated cell counts. Assay used: immunoSEQ multiplex PCR; TCRdb lists only in-frame clones, some missing. Clone size and V and J calls were adopted from that table, with D and trimming inferred from the DNA. The sample includes 150,000 to 200,000 clones, about 90% of them seen just once. The chain employs TRBV6-2 or TRBV6-3 and TRBJ2-1; 10 bases line up with TRBD2. The source material was peripheral blood. The receptor comes from a man aged 65-85 years with active or convalescent COVID-19. The CDR3 coding sequence is TGTGCCAGCAGTTACGCCCTAGCGGGGGTTGAGCAGTTCTTC. Translating gives CASSYALAGVEQFF.